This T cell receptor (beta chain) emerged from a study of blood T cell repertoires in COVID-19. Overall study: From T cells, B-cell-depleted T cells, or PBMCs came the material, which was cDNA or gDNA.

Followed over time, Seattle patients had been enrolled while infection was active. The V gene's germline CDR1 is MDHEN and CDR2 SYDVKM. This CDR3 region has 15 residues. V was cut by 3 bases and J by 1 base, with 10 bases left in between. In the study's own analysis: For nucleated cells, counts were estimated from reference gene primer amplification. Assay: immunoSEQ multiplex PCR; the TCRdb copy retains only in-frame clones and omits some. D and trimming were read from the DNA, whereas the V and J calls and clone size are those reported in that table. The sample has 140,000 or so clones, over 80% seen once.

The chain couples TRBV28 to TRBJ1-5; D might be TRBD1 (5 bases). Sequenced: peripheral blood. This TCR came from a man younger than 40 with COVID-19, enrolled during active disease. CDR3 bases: TGTGCCAGCAGTTTGACAGACCCCAGCAATCAGCCCCAGCATTTT. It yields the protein CASSLTDPSNQPQHF.